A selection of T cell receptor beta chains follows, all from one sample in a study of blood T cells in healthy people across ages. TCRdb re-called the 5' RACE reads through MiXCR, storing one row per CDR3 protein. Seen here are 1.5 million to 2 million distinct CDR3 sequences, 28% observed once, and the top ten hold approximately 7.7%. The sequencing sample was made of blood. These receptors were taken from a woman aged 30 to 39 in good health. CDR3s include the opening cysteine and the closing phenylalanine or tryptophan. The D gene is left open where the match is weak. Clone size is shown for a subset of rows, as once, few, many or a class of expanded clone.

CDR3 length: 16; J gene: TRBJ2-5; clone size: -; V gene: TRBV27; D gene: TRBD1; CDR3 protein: CASLLRDRGYGETQYF; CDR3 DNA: TGTGCCAGCCTTCTCCGGGACAGGGGATACGGTGAGACCCAGTACTTC
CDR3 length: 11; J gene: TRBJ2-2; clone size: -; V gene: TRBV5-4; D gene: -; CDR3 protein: CASSLGGEPFF; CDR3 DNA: TGTGCCAGCAGCTTGGGCGGGGAGCCGTTTTTT
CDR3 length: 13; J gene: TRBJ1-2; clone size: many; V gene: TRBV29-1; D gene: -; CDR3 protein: CSVAAGLNYGYTF; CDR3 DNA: TGCAGCGTTGCGGCAGGCCTTAACTATGGCTACACCTTC
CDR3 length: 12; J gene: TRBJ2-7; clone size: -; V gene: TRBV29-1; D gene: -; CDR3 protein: CSVNGRDYEQYF; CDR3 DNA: TGCAGCGTCAATGGACGGGACTACGAGCAGTACTTC
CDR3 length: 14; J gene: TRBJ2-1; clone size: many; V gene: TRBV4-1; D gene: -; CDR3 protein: CASSQAGTDNEQFF; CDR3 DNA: TGCGCCAGCAGCCAAGCCGGGACCGACAATGAGCAGTTCTTC
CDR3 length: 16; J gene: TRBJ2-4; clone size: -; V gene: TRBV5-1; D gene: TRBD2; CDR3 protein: CASSLEVGLAENIQYF; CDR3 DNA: TGCGCCAGCAGCTTGGAGGTGGGACTAGCCGAAAACATTCAGTACTTC
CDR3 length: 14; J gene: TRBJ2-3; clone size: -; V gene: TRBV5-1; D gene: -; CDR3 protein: CASSLAEQTDTQYF; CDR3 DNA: TGCGCCAGCAGCTTGGCCGAACAAACAGATACGCAGTATTTT
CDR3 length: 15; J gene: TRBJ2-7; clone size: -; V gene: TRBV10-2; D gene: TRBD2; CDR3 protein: CASAVRSGWGGEQYF; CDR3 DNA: TGCGCCAGCGCCGTGAGAAGCGGATGGGGGGGAGAGCAGTACTTC
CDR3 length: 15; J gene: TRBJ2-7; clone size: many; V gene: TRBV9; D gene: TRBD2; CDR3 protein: CASSPSGVPAYEQYF; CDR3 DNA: TGTGCCAGCAGCCCTAGCGGGGTGCCTGCCTACGAGCAGTACTTC
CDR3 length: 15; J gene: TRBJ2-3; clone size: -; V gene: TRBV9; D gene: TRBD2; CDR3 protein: CASSVVAGVGDTQYF; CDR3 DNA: TGTGCCAGCAGCGTAGTTGCGGGAGTTGGAGATACGCAGTATTTT
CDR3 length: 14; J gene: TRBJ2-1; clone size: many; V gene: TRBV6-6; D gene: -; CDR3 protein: CASSGKRAANEQFF; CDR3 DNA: TGTGCCAGCAGCGGAAAAAGAGCGGCCAATGAGCAGTTCTTC
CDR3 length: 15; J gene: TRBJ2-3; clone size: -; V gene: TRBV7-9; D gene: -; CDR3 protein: CASSPPGILTDTQYF; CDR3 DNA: TGTGCCAGCAGCCCACCTGGCATACTCACAGATACGCAGTATTTT
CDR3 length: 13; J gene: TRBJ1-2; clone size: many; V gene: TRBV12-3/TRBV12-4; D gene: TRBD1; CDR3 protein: CASSRQGDYGYTF; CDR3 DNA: TGTGCCAGCAGCCGACAGGGAGACTATGGCTACACCTTC
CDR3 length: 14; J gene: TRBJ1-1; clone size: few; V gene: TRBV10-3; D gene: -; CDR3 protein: CAISEAGTNTEAFF; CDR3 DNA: TGTGCCATCAGTGAGGCCGGTACGAACACTGAAGCTTTCTTT
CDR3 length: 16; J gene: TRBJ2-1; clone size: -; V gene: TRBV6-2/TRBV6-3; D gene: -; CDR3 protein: CASSWGEAWENNEQFF; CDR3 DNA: TGTGCCAGCAGCTGGGGCGAAGCTTGGGAGAACAATGAGCAGTTCTTC
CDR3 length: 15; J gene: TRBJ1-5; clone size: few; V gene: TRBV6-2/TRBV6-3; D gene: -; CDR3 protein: CASRRSGVSNQPQHF; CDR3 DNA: TGTGCCAGCAGAAGATCGGGTGTGAGCAATCAGCCCCAGCATTTT
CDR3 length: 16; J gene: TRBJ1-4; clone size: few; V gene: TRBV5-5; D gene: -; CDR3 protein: CASSSGTRSANEKLFF; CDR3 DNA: TGTGCCAGCAGTTCCGGGACGAGGTCAGCTAATGAAAAACTGTTTTTT
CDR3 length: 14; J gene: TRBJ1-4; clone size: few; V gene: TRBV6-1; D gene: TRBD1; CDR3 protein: CASGDVGQDEKLFF; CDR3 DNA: TGTGCCAGCGGGGACGTAGGACAGGATGAAAAACTGTTTTTT
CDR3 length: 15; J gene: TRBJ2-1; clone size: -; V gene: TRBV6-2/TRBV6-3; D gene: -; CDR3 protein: CASSPPGRSYNEQFF; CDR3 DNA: TGTGCCAGCAGCCCCCCAGGGCGGTCCTACAATGAGCAGTTCTTC
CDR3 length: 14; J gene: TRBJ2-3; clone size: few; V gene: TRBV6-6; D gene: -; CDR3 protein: CASKAGSRTDTQYF; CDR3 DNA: TGTGCCAGCAAGGCGGGAAGCCGCACAGATACGCAGTATTTT